Sequencing of this TCR beta chain was carried out in a study of blood T cell repertoires in COVID-19. Study-level information: Researchers got acute and convalescent COVID-19 samples from the United States, Italy and Spain. In each case, the material was cDNA or gDNA derived from T cells, B-cell-depleted T cells, or PBMCs.

Followed over time, Seattle patients had been enrolled while infection was active. V gave up 6 bases and J gave up 4 bases; unmatched junction bases: 7. The germline V gene encodes CDR1 LGHDT and CDR2 YNNKEL (reference sequence). This CDR3 is 14 amino acids long. Per the authors' pipeline: Estimation of nucleated cell counts was performed using reference gene primer amplification. Some clones are missing from TCRdb's copy, which holds only in-frame ones; the method was immunoSEQ multiplex PCR. That table supplies the V and J calls and clone size; D and trimming were determined from the DNA. The sample lists about 49,000 clones, approximately 87% seen once, with around 2.2% in the top ten.

The TCR sequence derives from a woman older than 75 with COVID-19, enrolled during active disease. Input material: peripheral blood. V is TRBV3-1 (or the pseudogene TRBV3-2) and J is TRBJ2-7; 9 bases are a match to TRBD2. The CDR3 loop is CASRPGLAGYEQYF. CDR3 in DNA: TGTGCCAGCAGACCGGGACTAGCTGGTTACGAGCAGTACTTC.